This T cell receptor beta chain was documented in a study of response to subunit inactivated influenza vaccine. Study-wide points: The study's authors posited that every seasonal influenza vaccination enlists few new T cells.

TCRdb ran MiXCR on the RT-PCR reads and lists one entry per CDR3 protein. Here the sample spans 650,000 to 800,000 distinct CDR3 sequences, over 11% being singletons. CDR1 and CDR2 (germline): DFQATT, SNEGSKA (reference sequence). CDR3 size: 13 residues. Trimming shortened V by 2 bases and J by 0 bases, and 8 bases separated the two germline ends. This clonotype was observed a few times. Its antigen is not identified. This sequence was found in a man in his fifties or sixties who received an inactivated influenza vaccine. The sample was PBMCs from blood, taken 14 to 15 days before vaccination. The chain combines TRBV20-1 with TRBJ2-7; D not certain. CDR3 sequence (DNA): TGCAGTGCTAGATTCCGGGTCTCCTACGAGCAGTACTTC. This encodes CSARFRVSYEQYF.